The entry below describes one T cell receptor (beta chain). What it binds is not known. The repertoire was sequenced with immunoSEQ multiplex PCR; TCRdb's copy has only in-frame clones and lacks some. The sample lists tens of thousands of clones, around 97% occurring once. The sample belongs to a study of siplizumab effects on memory and regulatory T cells. Study-wide findings and caveats: Proliferating Tregs' suppressive function in siplizumab cultures went unconfirmed.

The CDR3 covers 13 residues. The trim removed 8 bases at V and 10 bases at J, leaving 11 bases unmatched. Germline values: CDR1 MNHEY, CDR2 SMNVEV (reference sequence). The chain employs TRBV27 and TRBJ2-7; 10 nucleotides align to TRBD1. The specimen sequenced was naive CD8+ T cells sorted from blood. The receptor was derived from a human donor in good health. Here the CDR3 DNA reads TGTGCCAGCTCTCGACAGGGGGCTTACCCCCAGTACTTC. Its translation: CASSRQGAYPQYF.